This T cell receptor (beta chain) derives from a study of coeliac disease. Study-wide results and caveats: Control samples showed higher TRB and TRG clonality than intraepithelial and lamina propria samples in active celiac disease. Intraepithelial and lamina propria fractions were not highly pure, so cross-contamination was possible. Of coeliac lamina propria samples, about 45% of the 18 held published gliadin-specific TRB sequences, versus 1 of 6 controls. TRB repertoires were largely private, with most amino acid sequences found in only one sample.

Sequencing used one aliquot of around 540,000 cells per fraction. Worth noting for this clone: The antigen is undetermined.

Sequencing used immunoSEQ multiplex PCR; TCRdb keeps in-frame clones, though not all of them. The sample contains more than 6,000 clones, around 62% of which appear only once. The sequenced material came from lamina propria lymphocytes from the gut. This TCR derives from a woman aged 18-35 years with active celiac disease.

The CDR3 loop is CASSGGRDRSRGEQFF. CDR3 nucleotides: TGTGCCAGCAGCGGGGGCCGGGACAGGTCGCGGGGGGAGCAGTTCTTC. The chain recombines TRBV5-4 with TRBJ2-1, with D perhaps matching TRBD1 (8 bases). CDR1 and CDR2 from the germline V gene are SGHNT and YYREEE (reference sequence). With 4 bases removed from V and 10 bases from J, the gap between germline ends came to 24 bases. The CDR3 runs 16 residues.